This entry lists 17 T cell receptor beta chains sequenced from one sample in a study of response to subunit inactivated influenza vaccine. In TCRdb, the RT-PCR reads were re-called with MiXCR into one record per CDR3 protein. The sample has a few hundred thousand distinct CDR3 sequences, about 15% seen once; the top ten hold 11%. Material: PBMCs from blood, obtained 12 days after vaccination. The receptors originated from a man in his fifties or sixties who received an inactivated influenza vaccine.

V usage is TRBV6-1 and J usage is TRBJ2-7; TRBD2 aligns across 9 bases. The CDR3 runs to 13 residues. Germline-derived CDR1 and CDR2 are MNHNS and SASEGT. V lost 5 bases, J lost 6 bases, and 5 bases stayed unmatched. CDR3 bases: TGTGCCAGCAGTCGCGGGGGGGCACGCGAGCAGTACTTC. This encodes CASSRGGAREQYF.

This clonotype was detected ten times or more. The chain has TRBV24-1 and TRBJ2-1; D is uncertain. Germline V gene lookup returns CDR1 KGHDR and CDR2 SFDVKD. This CDR3 is 14 amino acids long. The ends were cut back, 1 base at V and 10 bases at J, with 13 bases in the middle. Written as DNA, the CDR3 is TGTGCCACCAGTGATTTTGATAGATCGACGGAGCAGTTCTTC. It encodes CATSDFDRSTEQFF.

The gene calls are TRBV10-2 and TRBJ1-2; D not certain. This CDR3 contains 13 residues. With 8 bases removed from V and 4 bases from J, the gap between germline ends came to 14 bases. Germline loops: CDR1 WSHSY, CDR2 SAAADI. CDR3: CASLDRASYGYTF. CDR3 coding DNA: TGCGCCAGCCTGGACCGGGCGAGCTATGGCTACACCTTC.

The chain links TRBV6-2 or TRBV6-3 to TRBJ2-7; the D gene is possibly TRBD2 (5 bases). This CDR3 spans 16 amino acids. Trimming took off 0 bases at V and 1 base at J, with 13 bases between the two ends. Germline CDR1 and CDR2: MNHEY and SVGEGT. The CDR3 DNA reads as TGTGCCAGCAGTTACTCCCCAGCGGTGGGGTCCTACGAGCAGTACTTC. Protein sequence: CASSYSPAVGSYEQYF.

The chain carries TRBV24-1 and TRBJ2-3; TRBD1 matches at 7 bases. This CDR3 spans 14 amino acids. The germline gives CDR1 KGHDR, CDR2 SFDVKD. After removal of 6 bases from V and 2 bases from J, the junction contained 4 bases not matched to a gene. The CDR3 sequence: CATSTGVATDTQYF. The CDR3 DNA reads as TGTGCCACCAGTACAGGGGTCGCCACAGATACGCAGTATTTT.

The sample holds many counts of this clonotype. The J gene is TRBJ2-5, the V gene TRBV20-1; D is ambiguous. Germline loops: CDR1 DFQATT, CDR2 SNEGSKA (reference sequence). There are 10 residues in the CDR3. In DNA, the CDR3 is TGCAGCGGTAGGCAAGAGACCCAGTACTTC. This sequence encodes CSGRQETQYF.

There are a few counts of this clonotype. V and J are TRBV25-1 and TRBJ2-3; 10 nucleotides match TRBD1. The junction had 22 bases not matched to a gene; V was cut back by 2 bases and J by 5 bases. CDR3 length: 21 amino acids. Germline values: CDR1 MGHDK, CDR2 SYGVNS. The CDR3 DNA reads TGTGCCAGCAGTGAAAAGCCCCCGGGCCCCCCCGGGACAGGGGCCGTAGATACGCAGTATTTT. Protein product: CASSEKPPGPPGTGAVDTQYF.

The rearrangement uses TRBV12-3 or TRBV12-4 and TRBJ2-5, with D perhaps given as TRBD1 or TRBD2 (5 bases each). V was shortened by 8 bases and J by 1 base, with 8 bases between the two germline ends. The CDR3 extends over 12 amino acids. CDR3 DNA: TGTGCCAGCGTTGGGGGCCAAGAGACCCAGTACTTC. This gives the protein CASVGGQETQYF.

There are a few counts of this clonotype. The chain joins TRBV12-3 or TRBV12-4 to TRBJ2-3; 9 bases map to TRBD2. The junction had 9 bases not matched to a gene; V was cut back by 7 bases and J by 4 bases. The CDR3 sequence is 15 residues long. The CDR3 loop reads CASKYAAGGSDTQYF. CDR3 coding DNA: TGTGCCAGCAAGTATGCGGCGGGAGGGTCAGATACGCAGTATTTT.

On this clonotype itself: The junction departs from germline at one end; a sequencing error may be responsible. J is TRBJ2-3 and V is TRBV20-1, with 12 nucleotides matching TRBD2. Germline values: CDR1 DFQATT, CDR2 SNEGSKA (reference sequence). The CDR3 is made up of 12 amino acids. The CDR3 bases are TGCAGTGCTGCAGCGACTAGCGGGGGCCCCCATTTT. Translated: CSAAATSGGPHF.

The CDR3 loop reads CASSLAEGDTQYF. The CDR3 DNA sequence: TGTGCCAGCAGCTTAGCGGAGGGGGATACGCAGTATTTT. The chain links TRBV7-8 to TRBJ2-3; D may be TRBD2 (6 bases). CDR3 size: 13 residues. In germline, CDR1 is SGHVS, CDR2 FQNEAQ. V lost 0 bases, J lost 6 bases, and 7 bases lay in between.

There are a few counts of this clonotype. The CDR3: CASSSRGAGVSNEQFF. CDR3 nucleotide sequence: TGTGCCAGCAGTTCCCGAGGAGCGGGAGTGAGCAATGAGCAGTTCTTC. V is TRBV12-3 or TRBV12-4 and J is TRBJ2-1; 8 positions agree with TRBD2. The CDR3 length is 16 residues. The junction had 11 bases not matched to a gene; V was cut back by 4 bases and J by 6 bases.

The rearrangement uses TRBV20-1 and TRBJ1-6, with D maybe TRBD1 (5 bases). The ends were cut back, 0 bases at V and 0 bases at J, with 12 bases in the middle. Germline V gives CDR1 DFQATT, CDR2 SNEGSKA (reference sequence). This CDR3 region has 17 residues. DNA of the CDR3: TGCAGTGCTAGAGACGGGGGAAAGAGCTCCTATAATTCACCCCTCCACTTT. This sequence encodes CSARDGGKSSYNSPLHF.

The chain is built from TRBV7-8 and TRBJ1-4; D not certain. The germline V gene encodes CDR1 SGHVS and CDR2 FQNEAQ. This CDR3 has 15 amino acids. The V end was cut by 5 bases, the J end by 0 bases, with 10 bases between. The CDR3: CASSPRPSTNEKLFF. The CDR3 nucleotides read TGTGCCAGCAGCCCAAGACCATCAACTAATGAAAAACTGTTTTTT.

A few counts support this clonotype. The rearrangement joins TRBV12-3 or TRBV12-4 to TRBJ1-2, with TRBD1 matching 9 bases. This CDR3 is built from 15 residues. The trim removed 2 bases at V and 2 bases at J, leaving 3 bases unmatched. The CDR3 coding sequence is TGTGCCAGCAGTTTATGGGGGACAGGGAACTATGGCTACACCTTC. Translating gives CASSLWGTGNYGYTF.

This clonotype was detected a few times. The V gene is TRBV12-3 or TRBV12-4, the J gene TRBJ1-1; 9 bases line up with TRBD1. The junction had 10 bases not matched to a gene; V was cut back by 4 bases and J by 1 base. This CDR3 is 17 amino acids long. The CDR3 spells CASSSPGTGRGNTEAFF. The CDR3 DNA is TGTGCCAGCAGTTCCCCGGGGACAGGGAGAGGGAACACTGAAGCTTTCTTT.

This chain links TRBV2 with TRBJ2-5; D gene unclear. Germline CDR1 and CDR2: SNHLY and FYNNEI. Deletions cut 8 bases from V and 5 bases from J, with 21 bases between. The CDR3 extends over 15 amino acids. The CDR3 loop reads CASGRSGNQEETQYF. The CDR3 DNA follows: TGTGCCAGCGGACGCTCGGGCAATCAGGAGGAGACCCAGTACTTC.